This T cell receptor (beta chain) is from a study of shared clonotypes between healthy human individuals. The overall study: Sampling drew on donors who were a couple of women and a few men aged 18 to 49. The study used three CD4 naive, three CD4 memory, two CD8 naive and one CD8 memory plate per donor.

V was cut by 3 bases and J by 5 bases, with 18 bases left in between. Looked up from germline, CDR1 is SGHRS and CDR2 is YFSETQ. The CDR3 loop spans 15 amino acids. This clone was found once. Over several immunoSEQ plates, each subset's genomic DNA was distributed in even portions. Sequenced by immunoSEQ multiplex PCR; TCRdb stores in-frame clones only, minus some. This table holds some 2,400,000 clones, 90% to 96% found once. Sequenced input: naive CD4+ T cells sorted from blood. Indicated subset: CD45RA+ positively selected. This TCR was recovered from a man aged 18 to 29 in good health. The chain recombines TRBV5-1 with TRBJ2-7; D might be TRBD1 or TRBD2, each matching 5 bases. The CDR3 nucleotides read TGCGCCAGCAGCTCGCAAGGACTGGGACCCCACGAGCAGTACTTC. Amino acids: CASSSQGLGPHEQYF. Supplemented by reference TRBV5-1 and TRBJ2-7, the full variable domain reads KAGVTQTPRYLIKTRGQQVTLSCSPISGHRSVSWYQQTPGQGLQFLFEYFSETQRNKGNFPGRFSGRQFSNSRSEMNVSTLELGDSALYLCASSSQGLGPHEQYFGPGTRLTVT.